The T cell receptor (beta chain) under discussion was sequenced for a study of regulatory dendritic cells for organ transplantation (dated 2017 in TCRdb). Regarding the research as a whole: Monocytes were cultured with vitamin D3 on days 0 and 4 and with IL-10 on day 4 to generate regulatory dendritic cells. On day 6, LPS was added to the DC cultures so that the response of the DCs to a potent maturation-inducing agent could be evaluated. Before and after allostimulation with regulatory or mature dendritic cells, TCRbeta repertoires were sequenced from sorted naive and memory CD4+ and CD8+ T cells. What the research found in general, with its limitations: In both subjects, allostimulation led to expansion of memory CD8+ clones, though the expansion induced by regulatory dendritic cells appeared to be more limited than that induced by mature dendritic cells. The repertoires of naive CD4+ and CD8+ T cells were highly diverse, while memory cell repertoires were less diverse, with memory CD8+ cells being the most oligoclonal. Only a couple of subjects were sequenced, and the authors noted considerable between-individual heterogeneity in the alloreactive memory CD8+ T cell pool. Of the resting subsets, the one holding the most alloreactive TCR clonotypes was memory CD8+ T cells.

The TCRbeta CDR3 regions were amplified in a multiplexed two-step PCR with Vbeta-specific forward primers and Jbeta-specific reverse primers. TCRbeta libraries were sequenced on an Illumina instrument through the immunoSEQ service. The authors processed their data as follows. IMGT annotation was used to assign V, D and J genes, and synthetic CDR3 analogues were used to correct counts for multiplex PCR bias. The immunoSEQ Analyzer calculated repertoire clonality as one minus the normalized Shannon entropy. Clonal expansion was defined using Fisher's exact test with Benjamini-Hochberg false discovery rate control and a two-tailed threshold of P<0.01. TCRdb mirrors the immuneACCESS table, restricted to in-frame sequences. Some clones are absent from its copies; in checked studies, under half trace to an unresolved V gene, and the reason for the others is unknown. That table gives V, J and clone size, and the DNA gave D and trimming. This sample holds some 3,800 clones; 71% were observed only once. Just under 25% of the sample rests with the top ten.

As to this clone: Its specific antigen is unknown. No qualities accompany the bases; no much larger clone lies one base away.

The germline V end is reduced by 0 bases and the J end by 3 bases; junction bases left unmatched: 7. Per the germline V gene, SGHTA is the CDR1 and FQGNSA is the CDR2. Including cysteine and phenylalanine, the CDR3 has 16 amino acids. Of all the DNA, just the CDR3 is kept, 48 bases in frame from base 1. Sorted T cell subsets were CFSE-labeled and co-cultured for around 5 days with allogeneic regulatory or mature dendritic cells at a 1:10 DC:T ratio. Naive T cells were sorted as CD45RA+ and memory T cells as CD45RO+ CD4+ or CD8+ cells by FACS. T cells for TCR sequencing came from a couple of healthy control subjects. Genomic DNA was extracted with the Qiagen DNeasy Blood & Tissue Kit.

Input material: memory CD8+ T cells from blood cultured with dendritic cells. The sample's cell subset or site label is to be understood as: CD45RO+ memory T cells. The rearranged segments are TRBV7-2 and TRBJ2-7; TRBD2 fits 8 bases in the junction. This TCR derives from a human donor in good health. For the CDR3, the sequence is CASSLALTSVFYEQYF. The DNA sequence is given as TGTGCCAGCAGCTTAGCGCTGACTAGCGTTTTCTACGAGCAGTACTTC.